The source of this TCR beta chain is a study of blood T cell repertoires in COVID-19. This table comes from immunoSEQ multiplex PCR, and its TCRdb copy is limited to in-frame clones, with some not included. This table holds more than 150,000 clones, 82% found once. This CDR3 is built from 16 residues. Germline loops: CDR1 MDHEN, CDR2 SYDVKM. V was clipped by 5 bases and J by 2 bases; unmatched bases: 7. This study enrolled people aged about 18 to 100 from around 25 US geographic areas. Two negative PCRs, clearance, or symptom resolution had been documented for recovered Cohort 3 donors. The chain employs TRBV28 and TRBJ2-7, with TRBD1 matching over 12 bases. Sequences were obtained from PBMCs or T cells enriched from blood (not recorded which). The source of this sequence is a man aged 45-60 years who had recovered from COVID-19. CDR3: CASSTSGTGGPYEQYF. CDR3 DNA sequence: TGTGCCAGCAGTACTTCCGGGACAGGGGGCCCCTACGAGCAGTACTTC. Supplemented by reference TRBV28 and TRBJ2-7, the full variable domain reads DVKVTQSSRYLVKRTGEKVFLECVQDMDHENMFWYRQDPGLGLRLIYFSYDVKMKEKGDIPEGYSVSREKKERFSLILESASTNQTSMYLCASSTSGTGGPYEQYFGPGTRLTVT.